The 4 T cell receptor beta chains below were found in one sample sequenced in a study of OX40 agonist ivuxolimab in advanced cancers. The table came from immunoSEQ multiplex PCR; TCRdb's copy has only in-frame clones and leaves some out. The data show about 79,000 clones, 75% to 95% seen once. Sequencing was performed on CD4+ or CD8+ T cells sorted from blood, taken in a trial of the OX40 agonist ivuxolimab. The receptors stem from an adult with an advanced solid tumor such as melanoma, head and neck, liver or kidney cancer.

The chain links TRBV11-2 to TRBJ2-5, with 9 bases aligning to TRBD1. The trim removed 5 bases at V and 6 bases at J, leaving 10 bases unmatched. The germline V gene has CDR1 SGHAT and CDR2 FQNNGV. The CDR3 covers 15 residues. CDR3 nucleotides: TGTGCCAGCAGCCCGCTCGGACAGGGGAAACAGACCCAGTACTTC. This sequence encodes CASSPLGQGKQTQYF. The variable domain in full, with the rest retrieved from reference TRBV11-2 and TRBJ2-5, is EAGVAQSPRYKIIEKRQSVAFWCNPISGHATLYWYQQILGQGPKLLIQFQNNGVVDDSQLPKDRFSAERLKGVDSTLKIQPAKLEDSAVYLCASSPLGQGKQTQYFGPGTRLLVL.

The CDR3 sequence: CASSLAGQASEQFF. In DNA form, the CDR3 reads TGTGCCAGCAGCTTAGCAGGACAGGCAAGTGAGCAGTTCTTC. The gene calls are TRBV7-2 and TRBJ2-1; 7 bases match TRBD1. Germline-derived CDR1 and CDR2 are SGHTA and FQGNSA. The junction had 5 bases not matched to a gene; V was cut back by 0 bases and J by 9 bases. The CDR3 is made up of 14 amino acids.

In DNA form, the CDR3 reads TGTGCCAGCAGTTCCCCCCAGGGCTACGAGCAGTACTTC. Encoded protein: CASSSPQGYEQYF. The chain combines TRBV28 with TRBJ2-7; D is perhaps TRBD1 (5 bases). The CDR3 is 13 amino acids. The V and J ends lost 4 bases and 3 bases respectively, with 10 bases between them. In germline, CDR1 is MDHEN, CDR2 SYDVKM. Supplemented by reference TRBV28 and TRBJ2-7, the full variable domain reads DVKVTQSSRYLVKRTGEKVFLECVQDMDHENMFWYRQDPGLGLRLIYFSYDVKMKEKGDIPEGYSVSREKKERFSLILESASTNQTSMYLCASSSPQGYEQYFGPGTRLTVT.

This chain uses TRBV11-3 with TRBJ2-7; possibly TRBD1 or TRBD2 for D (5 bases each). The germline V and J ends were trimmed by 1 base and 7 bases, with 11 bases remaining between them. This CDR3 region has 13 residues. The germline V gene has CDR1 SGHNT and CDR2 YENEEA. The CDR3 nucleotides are TGTGCCAGCAGCTTAGGGGGACGAGGGGAGCAGTACTTC. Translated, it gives CASSLGGRGEQYF.